Here is one T cell receptor (beta chain) with its context. Its matching antigen is unknown. The CDR3 sequence is 14 residues long. V was trimmed by 1 base and J by 8 bases, leaving 11 bases between them. Germline CDR1 SGHTA, CDR2 FQGNSA. This was a deep-level run. It was across several immunoSEQ plates that each subset's genomic DNA was evenly split. Using immunoSEQ multiplex PCR, the repertoire was profiled, and TCRdb retains in-frame clones only, with some absent. The sample carries approximately 340,000 clones, around 74% recorded once. The sample belongs to a study of shared clonotypes between healthy human individuals. Whole-study findings and limits: The generation probabilities recorded for non-shared clonotypes fell below those of clonotypes shared by all four donors.

Sequencing used memory CD4+ T cells sorted from blood. The subset was: CD45RA-negative fraction. This TCR derives from a man aged 25 to 40 in good health. The V call is TRBV7-2, the J call TRBJ2-2; D gene ambiguous. The DNA for the CDR3 is TGTGCCAGCAGCTTAGGGATGGGCCGAGGGGAGCTGTTTTTT. Protein: CASSLGMGRGELFF.